These 20 T cell receptor beta chains were sequenced from one sample in a study of cytomegalovirus exposure and HLA in healthy donors. In the PCR, 60 Vbeta and 13 Jbeta primers were used. The data were produced by immunoSEQ multiplex PCR, yet TCRdb's version contains in-frame clones alone and is incomplete. The sample holds 130,000 to 150,000 clones. The sample was PBMCs. The source of these receptors is a male donor in good health and CMV-seronegative.

The V and J genes are TRBV5-1 and TRBJ1-4; D unresolved. Germline CDR1 is SGHRS and CDR2 is YFSETQ. V lost 0 bases and J 3 bases, leaving 9 bases between the germline ends. The CDR3 is 15 amino acids. CDR3: CASSLVPGANEKLFF. Written as DNA, the CDR3 is TGCGCCAGCAGCTTGGTCCCAGGCGCTAATGAAAAACTGTTTTTT.

The V call is TRBV27, the J call TRBJ1-2; 7 nucleotides match TRBD1. The germline CDR1 and CDR2 sequences are MNHEY and SMNVEV (reference sequence). The CDR3 is made up of 14 amino acids. Trimming removed 3 bases from V and 6 bases from J; junction bases left unmatched: 7. The CDR3 protein is CASSFLGRGDGYTF. The CDR3 region has the DNA TGTGCCAGCAGTTTCTTGGGCAGGGGGGATGGCTACACCTTC.

The rearrangement joins TRBV2 to TRBJ2-5; 7 bases agree with TRBD1. The better agreement between TRBJ2-7 and the DNA end casts doubt on the J call. CDR1 is SNHLY, CDR2 FYNNEI, per germline. The length of the CDR3 is 15 residues. The CDR3 bases are TGTGCCAGCAGGCCCGGGACAGTGAGCTCCTACGAGCAGTACTTC. Its translation is CASRPGTVSSYEQYF.

The chain couples TRBV19 to TRBJ2-2; possible D gene TRBD1, 5 bases. The V and J ends lost 4 bases and 7 bases respectively, with 13 bases between them. The length of the CDR3 is 14 residues. Germline V lookup: CDR1 LNHDA, CDR2 SQIVND (reference sequence). The CDR3, as DNA: TGTGCCAGTAGTACCCTGACAGTAGTCGGGGAGCTGTTTTTT. Protein sequence: CASSTLTVVGELFF.

The chain is built from TRBV4-3 and TRBJ2-3, with 10 bases fitting TRBD2. V was clipped by 4 bases and J by 6 bases; unmatched bases: 16. CDR3 size: 18 residues. The germline gives CDR1 LGHNA, CDR2 YSLEER. The chain's CDR3 is CASSRAEGGAGGPDTQYF. DNA for the CDR3: TGCGCCAGCAGCCGGGCGGAAGGTGGAGCGGGGGGGCCTGATACGCAGTATTTT.

This chain joins TRBV25-1 and TRBJ2-5; no firm D call. There are 12 residues in the CDR3. Trimming shortened V by 5 bases and J by 0 bases, and 4 bases separated the two germline ends. The V gene's germline CDR1 is MGHDK and CDR2 SYGVNS. The CDR3 sequence is CASSQYQETQYF. CDR3 nucleotides: TGTGCCAGCAGTCAGTACCAAGAGACCCAGTACTTC.

The J gene is TRBJ1-1, the V gene TRBV30, with D possibly matching TRBD1 (6 bases). CDR1 is GTSNPN, CDR2 SVGIG, per germline (reference sequence). This CDR3 contains 11 residues. Between the trimmed V and J ends, which lost 4 bases and 10 bases, there was a span of 13 bases. The CDR3: CAWTNRERAFF. CDR3 coding DNA: TGTGCCTGGACCAACAGGGAGCGAGCTTTCTTT.

CDR3 region: CASRKGTGHNQPQHF. Written as DNA, the CDR3 is TGTGCCAGCAGGAAAGGGACAGGTCACAATCAGCCCCAGCATTTT. The chain is built from TRBV6-5 and TRBJ1-5; 8 nucleotides line up with TRBD1. In germline, CDR1 is MNHEY, CDR2 SVGAGI. CDR3 length: 15 amino acids. V trimming: 6 bases; J trimming: 3 bases; junction bases outside the gene matches: 7.

The chain uses TRBV2 and TRBJ2-5, with 8 positions matching TRBD2. The ends lost 7 bases at V and 4 bases at J; junction bases unmatched: 8. The germline V gene encodes CDR1 SNHLY and CDR2 FYNNEI. The length of the CDR3 is 14 residues. DNA for the CDR3: TGTGCCAGCATGGTTACTAGCGGTTCAGAGACCCAGTACTTC. Translating gives CASMVTSGSETQYF.

Turning to this clone: Germline is not matched at one junction end, which may reflect a read error. V usage is TRBV30 and J usage is TRBJ2-6, with D perhaps TRBD1 or TRBD2 (5 bases each). CDR3 size: 15 residues. Germline V gene lookup returns CDR1 GTSNPN and CDR2 SVGIG (reference sequence). This CDR3 reads CAGSPDNSGANVLTF. The CDR3 DNA is TGTGCCGGGAGTCCGGACAACTCCGGGGCCAACGTCCTGACTTTC.

CDR3: CASGLRQGNTEAFF. In nucleotides, the CDR3 is TGTGCTAGTGGTTTGCGACAGGGAAACACTGAAGCTTTCTTT. The J gene is TRBJ1-1, the V gene TRBV12-5; 7 nucleotides agree with TRBD1. Germline values: CDR1 LGHNT, CDR2 FRNRAP. Unmatched junction bases numbered 2, after V lost 2 bases and J lost 2 bases. The CDR3 is 14 residues long.

The genes are TRBV7-6 and TRBJ1-1; 7 nucleotides agree with TRBD1. The CDR3 spans 18 residues. Germline V gives CDR1 SGHVS, CDR2 FNYEAQ. Trimming took 0 bases from V and 5 from J; bases not matched to a gene: 15. The CDR3 coding sequence is TGTGCCAGCAGCTTAGCTCCCGGGACAGTAGGCAGAGGTACTGAAGCTTTCTTT. Translation gives CASSLAPGTVGRGTEAFF.

The chain couples TRBV29-1 to TRBJ2-2, with 13 nucleotides matching TRBD2. CDR3 length: 15 amino acids. The germline V gene encodes CDR1 SQVTM and CDR2 ANQGSEA. V lost 4 bases and J lost 4; bases outside the gene matches: 3. CDR3 region: CSVVGLAGVTGELFF. The CDR3 region has the DNA TGCAGCGTTGTTGGACTAGCGGGAGTCACCGGGGAGCTGTTTTTT.

The DNA of the CDR3 is TGTGCCACCCAGCGGTCTACTAATGAAAAACTGTTTTTT. Amino acids: CATQRSTNEKLFF. The V call is TRBV6-1, the J call TRBJ1-4; no definite D call. The CDR3 spans 13 residues. With 10 bases removed from V and 2 bases from J, the gap between germline ends came to 11 bases. Germline V lookup: CDR1 MNHNS, CDR2 SASEGT.

The chain combines TRBV18 with TRBJ2-7, with 8 bases that match TRBD1. The germline CDR1 and CDR2 sequences are KGHSH and LQKENI. This CDR3 is built from 14 residues. V dropped 2 bases and J dropped 6; count of bases not matched to a gene: 6. The CDR3: CASSPLDREAEQYF. CDR3 coding DNA: TGTGCCAGCTCACCATTGGACAGGGAAGCCGAGCAGTACTTC.

This chain links TRBV9 with TRBJ2-1, with a weak D call TRBD2 (7 bases). CDR1 is SGDLS, CDR2 YYNGEE, per germline. V was cut by 7 bases and J by 3 bases, with 11 bases left in between. This CDR3 contains 13 residues. The DNA of the CDR3 is TGTGCCAGCGGGGGGGCAGACTACAATGAGCAGTTCTTC. It translates to CASGGADYNEQFF.

This rearrangement joins TRBV6-5 to TRBJ2-7, with TRBD1 identical over 7 bases. Germline loops: CDR1 MNHEY, CDR2 SVGAGI. This CDR3 spans 14 amino acids. V lost 5 bases, J lost 0 bases, and 4 bases stayed unmatched. CDR3 residues: CASSGTENSYEQYF. Written as DNA, the CDR3 is TGTGCCAGCAGTGGGACAGAAAACTCCTACGAGCAGTACTTC.

This chain links TRBV14 with TRBJ1-1; tentative D call: TRBD1 (6 bases). Germline CDR1 is SGHDN and CDR2 is FVKESK. V lost 0 bases to trimming and J lost 8 bases, with 10 bases between them. The CDR3 is 13 residues long. The CDR3 DNA is TGTGCCAGCAGCCAAGATCTGGGGACAGAAGCTTTCTTT. Protein product: CASSQDLGTEAFF.

Details on this clone: At one end the junction does not follow the germline gene, possibly because of a read error. The rearrangement joins TRBV19 to TRBJ1-4, with 7 bases aligning to TRBD1. The CDR3 consists of 14 residues. Germline-derived CDR1 and CDR2 are LNHDA and SQIVND (reference sequence). CDR3 in amino acids: CAGSETGRNEKLFF. The CDR3 DNA follows: TGTGCCGGTAGCGAGACAGGGAGGAATGAAAAACTGTTTTTT.

V gene TRBV9 combines with J gene TRBJ1-1; D ambiguous. Germline loops: CDR1 SGDLS, CDR2 YYNGEE. This CDR3 comprises 15 residues. Trimming stripped 0 bases from V and 5 bases from J, with 14 bases between. CDR3 in DNA: TGTGCCAGCAGCGTAGTAGAGGGAGTAAGAACTGAAGCTTTCTTT. As protein: CASSVVEGVRTEAFF.